The TCR beta chain described here comes from a study of tumor-infiltrating lymphocytes in primary liver carcinoma. Study overall: With diameters of about 4 to 11 cm, tumors were stage T1-T3 N0M0.

In this sample, this clonotype turned up many times. Production of TCR beta cDNA used approximately 0.55 ug total RNA together with a constant-region primer. Libraries for TCR beta were built through three nested multiplex PCR rounds, which together made up a slightly modified ARM-PCR procedure. Both of the initial two PCR rounds ran for roughly 10 cycles and employed TRBV1-TRBV30 forward primers alongside a C-beta reverse primer. One entry per CDR3 protein, called by TCRdb with MiXCR from the multiplex PCR reads. The sample has about 100,000 distinct CDR3 sequences, about 62% seen once; the top ten hold 10% to 15%. The CDR3 spans 17 residues. CDR1 and CDR2 (germline): MGHRA, YSYEKL. The germline V and J ends were trimmed by 0 bases and 6 bases, with 17 bases remaining between them. Unsorted bulk tissue, roughly 19-34 mg of it, served as the source for co-extraction of RNA and DNA.

What was sequenced was liver tumor tissue from sampling region 2. Subset meaning: tumor region T2, inferior pole. The rearrangement joins TRBV4-1 to TRBJ2-2; D possibly uses TRBD1 or TRBD2 (5 bases each). The receptor was derived from an older woman with primary liver carcinoma and hepatitis B virus infection. CDR3 amino acids: CASSQDHPRDPPGELFF. For the CDR3, the DNA is TGCGCCAGCAGCCAAGATCATCCAAGGGACCCTCCCGGGGAGCTGTTTTTT.